This entry concerns a single T cell receptor beta chain. As yet, its antigen is unknown. This sample stems from a study of STAT5B mutations in CD4+ large granular lymphocyte leukemia. Study-level background: Among healthy donors, a particular HLA allele went with more CDR3 'QG' motifs. Study-wide findings and caveats: Top patient clones used TRBV06 genes more often: 8/27 versus 2/35 in controls. No patients shared main leukemic clonotypes, though roughly 27% appeared at low frequency elsewhere.

Germline CDR1 is SGHDT and CDR2 is YYEEEE. Trimming pared 2 bases from V and 3 bases from J, leaving 6 bases between. The CDR3 loop spans 12 amino acids. Measured with immunoSEQ multiplex PCR; TCRdb has only the in-frame clones, and not every one. The sample contains under 25,000 clones, 60% to 80% of which appear only once. The chain combines TRBV5-6 with TRBJ2-7; D is perhaps TRBD1 or TRBD2 (5 bases each). The sequenced sample consisted of CD4+ T cells from blood buffy coats. The sequence was collected from a human donor in good health. The CDR3 here is CASSFGGYEQYF. The CDR3 region has the DNA TGTGCCAGCAGCTTTGGGGGCTACGAGCAGTACTTC.